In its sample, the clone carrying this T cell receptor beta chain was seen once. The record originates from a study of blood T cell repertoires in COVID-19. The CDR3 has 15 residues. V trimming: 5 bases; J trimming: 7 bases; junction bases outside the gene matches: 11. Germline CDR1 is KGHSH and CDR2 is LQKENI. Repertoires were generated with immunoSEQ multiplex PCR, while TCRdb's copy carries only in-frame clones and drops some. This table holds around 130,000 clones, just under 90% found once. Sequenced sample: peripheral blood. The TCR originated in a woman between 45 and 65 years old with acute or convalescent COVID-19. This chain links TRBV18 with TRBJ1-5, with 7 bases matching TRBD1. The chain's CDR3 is CASSRDSLLGQPQHF. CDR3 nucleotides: TGTGCCAGCTCAAGGGACAGCCTTTTGGGGCAGCCCCAGCATTTT. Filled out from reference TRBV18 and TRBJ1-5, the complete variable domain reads NAGVMQNPRHLVRRRGQEARLRCSPMKGHSHVYWYRQLPEEGLKFMVYLQKENIIDESGMPKERFSAEFPKEGPSILRIQQVVRGDSAAYFCASSRDSLLGQPQHFGDGTRLSIL.